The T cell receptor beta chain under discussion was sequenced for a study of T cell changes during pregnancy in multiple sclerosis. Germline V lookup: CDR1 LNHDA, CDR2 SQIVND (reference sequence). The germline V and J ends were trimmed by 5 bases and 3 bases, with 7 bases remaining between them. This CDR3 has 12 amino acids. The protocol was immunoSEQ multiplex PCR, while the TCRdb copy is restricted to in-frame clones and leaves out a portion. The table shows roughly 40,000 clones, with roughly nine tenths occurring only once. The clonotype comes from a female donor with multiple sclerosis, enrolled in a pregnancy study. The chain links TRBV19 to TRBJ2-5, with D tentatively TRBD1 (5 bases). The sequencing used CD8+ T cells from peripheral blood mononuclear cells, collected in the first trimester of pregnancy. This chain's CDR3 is CASSFREETQYF. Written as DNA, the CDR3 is TGTGCCAGTAGTTTCAGGGAAGAGACCCAGTACTTC.